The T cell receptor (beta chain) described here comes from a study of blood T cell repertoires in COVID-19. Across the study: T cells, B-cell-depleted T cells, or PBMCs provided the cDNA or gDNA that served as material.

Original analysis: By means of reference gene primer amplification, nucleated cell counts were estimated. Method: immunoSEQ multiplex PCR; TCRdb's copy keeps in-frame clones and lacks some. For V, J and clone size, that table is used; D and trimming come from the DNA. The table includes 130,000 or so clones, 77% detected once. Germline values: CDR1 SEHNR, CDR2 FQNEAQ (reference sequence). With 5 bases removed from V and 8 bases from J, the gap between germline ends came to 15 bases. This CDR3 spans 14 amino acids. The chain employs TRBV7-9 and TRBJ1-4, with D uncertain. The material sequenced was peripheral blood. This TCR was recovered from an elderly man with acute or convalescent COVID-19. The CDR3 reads CASSPPTRGEKLFF. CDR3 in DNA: TGTGCCAGCAGCCCACCCACCCGCGGGGAAAAACTGTTTTTT.